This paragraph reports one T cell receptor (beta chain). Relative to its sample, this clonotype is medium-sized (0.01 to 0.1%). Its antigen is unknown. The input lacks base qualities; no much larger clone sits a single base away. CDR1 and CDR2, per the germline V gene, are MDHEN and SYDVKM. The trim is 8 bases for V and 0 bases for J, with a gap of 10 bases between the germline ends. Including the terminal cysteine and phenylalanine, the CDR3 comprises 13 residues. This entry keeps only the CDR3 DNA: 39 bases, framed from base 1. These data originate in a study of spatial heterogeneity in lung cancer (dated by TCRdb to the late 2010s). About the study as a whole: Beta-chain transcripts were consistently detected in greater numbers than alpha-chain transcripts, which likely reflected higher beta-chain transcript abundance. A strong correlation was found between TCR transcript counts in tumor regions and a T cell transcriptional module score from matched bulk RNA-seq. In non-small cell lung cancer, the study made a quantitative comparison of TCR alpha and beta repertoires among multiple tumor regions, matched nontumor lung and blood. At surgery, both alpha and beta chains were TCR-sequenced in about 200 tumor regions, fewer than 65 matched nontumor lung samples and a few dozen PBMC samples. In the raw uncorrected reads, each unique combination of TCR and UMI appeared more than ten times on average. The study linked features of the TCR repertoire to counts of nonsynonymous mutations, which were determined by whole-exome sequencing of tumor tissue.

According to the study, the label for this sample's time point signals: sample taken at primary tumor resection. Samples were obtained from approximately 70 patients with early-stage, untreated non-small cell lung cancer from the lung TRACERx cohort. Without any cell sorting, TCR sequencing was performed on whole RNA extracted either from tumor and nontumor lung tissue or from cryopreserved PBMC samples. Only patients with enough RNA available from two or more tumor regions were chosen for TCR sequencing. A lung pathologist reviewed the tumor and adjacent nontumor lung specimens before the specimens were selected. Library preparation was by 5' RACE. The sequencing machine was a NextSeq 500. In the TCR library protocol, a unique molecular identifier was attached to each TCR cDNA molecule so that PCR and sequencing errors could be corrected. The study's own analysis went as follows. Decombinator tools were used for TCR identification, UMI-based error correction and CDR3 extraction. TCRs above a frequency of 2 per 1,000, corresponding to the top 1% of the tumor frequency distribution, were defined as expanded. Expanded tumor TCRs were classed as regional if statistically deemed absent (corrected P<0.05) from at least one tumor region, otherwise ubiquitous. Rényi diversity was computed with the R vegan package after subsampling each repertoire 100 times to 5,000 TCRs. CDR3 similarity networks were built from amino acid triplet string-kernel similarity, connecting CDR3s with pairwise similarity above 0.82. TCRdb reprocessed the public reads (quality trimming at Q25 with fastp, clone calling with MiXCR) and kept in-frame beta chains. A single entry per CDR3 protein holds the most common genes and DNA from its merged rows. V and J calls and clone size were set by TCRdb, not the authors. Here the sample has about 5,700 distinct CDR3 sequences; more than 20% occur a single time. The ten largest make up under 30% of the sample.

The research as a whole found: TCR-seq was estimated to cover only around 6.4% of tumor T cells for alpha chains and roughly 14% for beta chains. Counts of ubiquitous and regional expanded TCRs were found to correlate with counts of ubiquitous and regional nonsynonymous mutations, respectively. Additional single-cell paired TCR alpha and beta sequencing was considered necessary to confirm, at a functional level, the hypothesis that regional TCRs recognize regional mutations. The tumor nonsynonymous mutation count correlated with the number of expanded intratumoral alpha and beta TCRs.

The receptor was derived from a male donor with early-stage non-small cell lung cancer. The source was lung tumor tissue, collected at surgery. The rearrangement joined TRBV28 to TRBJ1-1; the D gene is not confidently resolved. The CDR3 has the sequence CASLQFLNTEAFF. The nucleotides are TGTGCCAGCCTACAGTTTTTGAACACTGAAGCTTTCTTT.